This TCR beta chain appears in the sequencing data of a study of blood T cell repertoires in COVID-19 (dated by TCRdb to the early 2020s). General notes on the study: Samples covering the acute and convalescent phases of COVID-19 were provided by collaborators in the United States, Italy and Spain. The prospective study material was composed of cDNA or gDNA derived from T cells, B-cell-depleted T cells, or PBMCs. The dataset comprised deeply sampled blood TCRbeta repertoires from subjects exposed to, actively infected with, or recovered from COVID-19. A freely available public database, intended as a resource for researchers studying the immune response to SARS-CoV-2, is where the repertoires were released. Samples came from the ongoing ImmuneRACE study (first 160 participants) plus 1,254 subjects from 6 global collaborators. Nearly every sample came with metadata listing a de-identified subject ID, COVID-19 status, age in years and sex. HLA class I and class II types, where available, came from metadata supplied by the sample provider rather than from assay-based typing. Overall results and qualifications from the work: The quantity of clinical and demographic metadata differed by source and by participant and was supplied without curation.

This clone was recorded a few times. It has no known antigen specificity. Base qualities are not provided; no much larger clone lies one nucleotide away. The CDR3 covers 15 residues, taking in both the cysteine and the phenylalanine. The read is trimmed to its CDR3 DNA, 45 bases read in frame from base 1. Trimming accounts for 2 bases at V and 5 bases at J, while the number of junction bases matched to no gene is 9. Sequences SGDLS (CDR1) and YYNGEE (CDR2) are obtained from the germline V gene. The immunoSEQ Assay, a bias-controlled multiplex PCR, was used to amplify TCRbeta CDR3 regions from genomic DNA. The published analysis was carried out like this. Within the assay, amplification of reference gene primers was used to estimate how many nucleated cells each sample contained. To quantify the absolute abundance of each unique TCRbeta CDR3 rearrangement, sequence reads were collapsed and filtered. Productive Simpson clonality was computed per sample as the square root of Simpson's diversity index over productive rearrangements. TCRdb holds this immuneACCESS table with in-frame rearrangements only. Some clones are missing; in checked studies, unresolved V genes explain under half, and the rest has no known cause. V, J and clone size are those of that table, while D and trimming were read from the DNA. The sample yields about 150,000 clones; approximately 90% were counted once. 2% to 3% of the sample comes from the top ten.

Collaborating institutions collected whole blood in K2EDTA tubes following their own protocols. Collaborator samples were shipped for TCRbeta analysis as frozen whole blood, isolated PBMCs, or DNA extracted from either sample type. The sequenced sample was peripheral blood. Here the chain combines TRBV9 and TRBJ2-5, with 7 bases aligning to TRBD2. The sequence was collected from a woman in her 70s with acute or convalescent COVID-19. The nucleotide sequence reads as follows: TGTGCCAGCAGCGTCAATACCGGGGGGTTGGAGACCCAGTACTTC. Translated, this is CASSVNTGGLETQYF.